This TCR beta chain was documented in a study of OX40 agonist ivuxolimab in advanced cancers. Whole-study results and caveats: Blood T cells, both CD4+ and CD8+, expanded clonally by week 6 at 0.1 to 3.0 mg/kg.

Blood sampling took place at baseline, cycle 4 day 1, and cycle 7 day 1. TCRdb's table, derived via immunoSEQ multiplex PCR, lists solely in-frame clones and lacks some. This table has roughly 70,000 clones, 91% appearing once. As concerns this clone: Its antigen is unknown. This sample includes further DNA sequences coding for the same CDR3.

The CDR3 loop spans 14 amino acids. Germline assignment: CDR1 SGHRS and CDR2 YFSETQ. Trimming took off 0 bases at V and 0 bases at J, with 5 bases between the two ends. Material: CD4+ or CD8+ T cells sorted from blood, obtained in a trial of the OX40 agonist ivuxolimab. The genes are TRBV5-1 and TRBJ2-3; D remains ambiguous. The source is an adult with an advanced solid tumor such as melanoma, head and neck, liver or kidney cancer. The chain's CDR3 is CASSLAGSTDTQYF. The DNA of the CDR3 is TGCGCCAGCAGCTTGGCCGGCAGCACAGATACGCAGTATTTT.